Below are 15 T cell receptor beta chains sequenced from a single sample in a study of T cell responses to AZD1222 COVID-19 vaccine. This table comes from immunoSEQ multiplex PCR, and its TCRdb copy is limited to in-frame clones, with some not included. The data contain some 120,000 clones, about four fifths of them singletons. The input for sequencing was peripheral blood, taken on day 0 of AZD1222 vaccination. Source of these receptors: an adult in good health.

This chain links TRBV19 with TRBJ2-5; D tentatively fits TRBD1 or TRBD2 (6 bases each). In germline, CDR1 is LNHDA, CDR2 SQIVND (reference sequence). The CDR3 runs to 15 residues. Trimming took 2 bases from V and 5 from J, leaving 15 bases between them. This CDR3 is CASSIIRGGGETQYF. The CDR3 DNA reads as TGTGCCAGTAGTATAATCAGGGGAGGTGGGGAGACCCAGTACTTC.

This chain joins TRBV7-2 and TRBJ1-1; 8 bases align to TRBD1. V lost 2 bases, J lost 5 bases, and 7 bases stayed unmatched. From germline, CDR1 is SGHTA and CDR2 FQGNSA. The CDR3 is 15 amino acids. CDR3 residues: CASSLRQGTGTEAFF. The CDR3 region has the DNA TGTGCCAGCAGCTTAAGACAGGGGACGGGTACTGAAGCTTTCTTT. Looking up the rest from reference TRBV7-2 and TRBJ1-1 gives the full variable domain: GAGVSQSPSNKVTEKGKDVELRCDPISGHTALYWYRQSLGQGLEFLIYFQGNSAPDKSGLPSDRFSAERTGGSVSTLTIQRTQQEDSAVYLCASSLRQGTGTEAFFGQGTRLTVV.

The chain couples TRBV7-9 to TRBJ2-1, with 8 bases matching TRBD2. CDR1 SEHNR and CDR2 FQNEAQ come from the germline V gene (reference sequence). The trim removed 5 bases at V and 0 bases at J, leaving 3 bases unmatched. The CDR3 runs 15 residues. CDR3 DNA: TGTGCCAGCAGCGTGAGCGGGAGCTCCTACAATGAGCAGTTCTTC. Encoded protein: CASSVSGSSYNEQFF.

The chain couples TRBV4-3 to TRBJ2-1; D is possibly TRBD1 or TRBD2 (5 bases each). CDR3 length equals 13 residues. Germline CDR1 LGHNA, CDR2 YSLEER. V lost 3 bases to trimming and J lost 8 bases, with 11 bases between them. The CDR3 reads CASSQGRRDEQFF. The CDR3 region has the DNA TGCGCCAGCAGCCAGGGACGCCGCGATGAGCAGTTCTTC.

The chain joins TRBV28 to TRBJ2-7, with D maybe TRBD2 (5 bases). The CDR3 runs 12 residues. From germline, CDR1 is MDHEN and CDR2 SYDVKM. Between the trimmed V and J ends, which lost 2 bases and 5 bases, there was a span of 7 bases. The CDR3 spells CASSLQRDEQYF. The CDR3 DNA follows: TGTGCCAGCAGTTTACAGAGGGACGAGCAGTACTTC.

The V gene is TRBV6-6, the J gene TRBJ2-7; D is ambiguous. CDR3 length equals 13 residues. Germline CDR1 MNHNY, CDR2 SVGAGI (reference sequence). V was trimmed by 0 bases and J by 3 bases, leaving 6 bases between them. The CDR3 DNA reads as TGTGCCAGCAGTTACTCGGGGAACTACGAGCAGTACTTC. Protein sequence: CASSYSGNYEQYF.

This sequence joins TRBV7-9 and TRBJ1-1, with no clear D. The CDR3 consists of 13 residues. Germline V gene lookup returns CDR1 SEHNR and CDR2 FQNEAQ (reference sequence). With 5 bases removed from V and 0 bases from J, the gap between germline ends came to 7 bases. The CDR3 sequence: CASSILMNTEAFF. The CDR3 DNA reads as TGTGCCAGCAGCATCCTCATGAACACTGAAGCTTTCTTT.

The chain couples TRBV10-3 to TRBJ1-2; perhaps TRBD1 as D (5 bases). CDR1 is ENHRY, CDR2 SYGVKD, per germline. The CDR3 contains 14 residues. Trimming took 0 bases from V and 4 from J, leaving 9 bases between them. The CDR3 loop is CAISESTELYGYTF. As DNA, the CDR3 is TGTGCCATCAGTGAGTCGACAGAACTCTATGGCTACACCTTC.

The chain recombines TRBV18 with TRBJ1-2, with TRBD1 matching 7 bases. The V and J ends lost 5 bases and 4 bases, in that order; junction bases with no gene match: 4. The CDR3 contains 13 residues. The germline V gene has CDR1 KGHSH and CDR2 LQKENI. The CDR3 DNA reads TGTGCCAGCTCAGACAGGGCTGGCTATGGCTACACCTTC. Translated, it gives CASSDRAGYGYTF. Using reference TRBV18 and TRBJ1-2 for the parts outside the CDR3, the full variable domain is NAGVMQNPRHLVRRRGQEARLRCSPMKGHSHVYWYRQLPEEGLKFMVYLQKENIIDESGMPKERFSAEFPKEGPSILRIQQVVRGDSAAYFCASSDRAGYGYTFGSGTRLTVV.

CDR3 in amino acids: CASSLAGSFSNQPQHF. For the CDR3, the DNA is TGCGCCAGCAGCTTGGCGGGGTCATTTAGCAATCAGCCCCAGCATTTT. This chain connects TRBV5-1 to TRBJ1-5; D unclear. The CDR3 runs to 16 residues. V gave up 0 bases and J gave up 0 bases, with 10 bases separating them. Per the germline V gene, CDR1 is SGHRS and CDR2 is YFSETQ.

J is TRBJ2-7 and V is TRBV28; 9 bases fit TRBD1. CDR1 is MDHEN, CDR2 SYDVKM, per germline. Germline trimming cut 6 bases from V and 4 bases from J; bases unmatched to any gene: 7. CDR3 length equals 14 residues. The CDR3 loop reads CASSQWTGVYEQYF. The CDR3 DNA is TGTGCCAGCAGCCAGTGGACAGGGGTTTACGAGCAGTACTTC.

This chain links TRBV19 with TRBJ1-5; D gene ambiguous. V shed 1 base and J shed 2 bases, with 9 bases lying between them. CDR3 size: 15 residues. CDR1 is LNHDA, CDR2 SQIVND, per germline (reference sequence). CDR3 residues: CASSIARGGNQPQHF. The CDR3 nucleotides are TGTGCCAGTAGTATAGCCAGAGGAGGCAATCAGCCCCAGCATTTT. The whole variable domain, remainder taken from reference TRBV19 and TRBJ1-5, is DGGITQSPKYLFRKEGQNVTLSCEQNLNHDAMYWYRQDPGQGLRLIYYSQIVNDFQKGDIAEGYSVSREKKESFPLTVTSAQKNPTAFYLCASSIARGGNQPQHFGDGTRLSIL.

The chain is built from TRBV28 and TRBJ2-3; D remains ambiguous. Per the germline V gene, CDR1 is MDHEN and CDR2 is SYDVKM. The CDR3 consists of 14 residues. V lost 2 bases, J lost 1 base, and 7 bases lay in between. Here the CDR3 reads CASSLGQGTDTQYF. CDR3 coding DNA: TGTGCCAGCAGTTTAGGGCAGGGCACAGATACGCAGTATTTT.

CDR3 amino acids: CASSPMDLSGQTQYF. CDR3 in DNA: TGTGCCAGCAGCCCCATGGACCTTTCGGGGCAGACCCAGTACTTC. The rearrangement joins TRBV9 to TRBJ2-5; either TRBD1 or TRBD2 may supply D (5 bases each). The CDR3 runs 15 residues. The germline gives CDR1 SGDLS, CDR2 YYNGEE. Trimming took off 4 bases at V and 6 bases at J, with 19 bases between the two ends.

The rearrangement links TRBV29-1 to TRBJ1-4; 7 positions agree with TRBD1. V shed 4 bases and J 8 bases; nucleotides not matched to a gene: 7. From germline, CDR1 is SQVTM and CDR2 ANQGSEA. The CDR3 has 13 residues. This CDR3 reads CSVVAGGNEKLFF. The CDR3 DNA follows: TGCAGCGTTGTGGCAGGGGGGAACGAAAAACTGTTTTTT.